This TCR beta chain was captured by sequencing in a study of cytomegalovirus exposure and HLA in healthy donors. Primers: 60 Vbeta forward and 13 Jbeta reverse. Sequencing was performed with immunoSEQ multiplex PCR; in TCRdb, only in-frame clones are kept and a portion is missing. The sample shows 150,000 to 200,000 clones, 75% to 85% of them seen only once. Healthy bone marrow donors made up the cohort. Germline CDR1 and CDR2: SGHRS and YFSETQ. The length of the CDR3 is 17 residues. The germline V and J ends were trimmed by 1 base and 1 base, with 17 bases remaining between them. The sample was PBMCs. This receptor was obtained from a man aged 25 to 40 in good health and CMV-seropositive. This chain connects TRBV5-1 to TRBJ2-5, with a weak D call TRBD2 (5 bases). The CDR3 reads CASSLLATAGIQETQYF. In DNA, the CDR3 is TGCGCCAGCAGCTTGCTGGCTACGGCGGGTATCCAAGAGACCCAGTACTTC.